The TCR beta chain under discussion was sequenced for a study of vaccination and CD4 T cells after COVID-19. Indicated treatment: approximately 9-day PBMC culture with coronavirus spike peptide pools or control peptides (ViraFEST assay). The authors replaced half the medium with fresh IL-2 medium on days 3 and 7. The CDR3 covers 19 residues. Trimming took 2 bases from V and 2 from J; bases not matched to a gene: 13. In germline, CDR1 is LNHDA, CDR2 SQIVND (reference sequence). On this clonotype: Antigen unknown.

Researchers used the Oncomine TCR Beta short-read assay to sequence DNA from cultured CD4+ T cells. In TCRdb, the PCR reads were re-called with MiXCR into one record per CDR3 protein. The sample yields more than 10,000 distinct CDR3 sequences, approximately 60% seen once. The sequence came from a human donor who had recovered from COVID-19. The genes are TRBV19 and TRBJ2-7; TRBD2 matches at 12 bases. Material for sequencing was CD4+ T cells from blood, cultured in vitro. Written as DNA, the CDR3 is TGTGCCAGTAGTATAACCCCTTGGACTAGCGGGGTTATTACCTACGAGCAGTACTTC. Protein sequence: CASSITPWTSGVITYEQYF.